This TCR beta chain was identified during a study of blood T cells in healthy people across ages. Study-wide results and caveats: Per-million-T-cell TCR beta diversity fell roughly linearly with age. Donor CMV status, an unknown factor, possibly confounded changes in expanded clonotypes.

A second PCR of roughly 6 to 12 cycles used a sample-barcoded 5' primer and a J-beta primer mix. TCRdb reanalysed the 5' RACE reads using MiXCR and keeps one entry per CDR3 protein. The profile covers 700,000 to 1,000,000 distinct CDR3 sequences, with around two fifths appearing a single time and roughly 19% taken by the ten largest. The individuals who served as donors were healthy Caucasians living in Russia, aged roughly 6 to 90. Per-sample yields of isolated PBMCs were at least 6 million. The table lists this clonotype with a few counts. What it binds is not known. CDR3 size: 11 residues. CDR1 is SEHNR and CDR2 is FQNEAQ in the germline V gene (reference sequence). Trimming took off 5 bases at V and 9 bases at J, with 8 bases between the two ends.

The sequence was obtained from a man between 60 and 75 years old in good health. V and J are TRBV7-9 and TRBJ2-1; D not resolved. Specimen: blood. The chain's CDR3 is CASSPASEQFF. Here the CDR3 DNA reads TGTGCCAGCAGCCCCGCCAGTGAGCAGTTCTTC.